The 12 T cell receptor beta chains given below trace back to one sample, sequenced in a study of human T cells and chemical hapten exposure. Time point meaning: patch test 3, about 24 weeks after DPC sensitization. Treatment indicated: therapeutic diphenylcyclopropenone sensitization with weekly scalp DPC. Using its own MiXCR run on the RACE reads, TCRdb lists one record per CDR3 protein. The table lists about 160,000 distinct CDR3 sequences, about a quarter of them singletons, with 2% to 2.5% in the top ten. This specimen was whole blood, taken in connection with sensitization to the hapten diphenylcyclopropenone (DPC). These receptors were taken from a woman between 18 and 29 years old with alopecia areata. Some clones in this sample may be carry-over from other donors' samples.

This clonotype appeared a few times. The CDR3 spells CASSLYVSTAGGLFF. Here the CDR3 DNA reads TGCGCCAGCAGCTTGTATGTTTCTACGGCAGGGGGTTTGTTCTTC. The V call is TRBV5-1, the J call TRBJ2-1; 7 bases line up with TRBD1. This CDR3 region has 15 residues. CDR1 and CDR2 (germline): SGHRS, YFSETQ. The V gene end was trimmed by 1 base and the J gene end by 15 bases; junction bases not matched to a gene: 16.

This clonotype was found a few times. The rearrangement uses TRBV2 and TRBJ2-2; TRBD1 might be the D (6 bases). Germline CDR1 reads SNHLY; CDR2 reads FYNNEI. This CDR3 contains 15 residues. V shed 8 bases and J shed 7 bases, with 20 bases lying between them. The CDR3 loop is CASSTPRGNGGELFF. The CDR3 bases are TGTGCCAGCTCCACGCCCAGGGGAAATGGCGGGGAGCTGTTTTTT.

The chain carries TRBV20-1 and TRBJ1-6; 9 positions agree with TRBD1. In germline, CDR1 is DFQATT, CDR2 SNEGSKA (reference sequence). This CDR3 is built from 14 residues. V gave up 5 bases and J gave up 7 bases; unmatched junction bases: 6. The CDR3 spells CSAEGDRENSPLHF. DNA for the CDR3: TGCAGTGCTGAGGGGGACAGGGAGAATTCACCCCTCCACTTT.

This clonotype was picked up a small number of times. The chain links TRBV12-3 or TRBV12-4 to TRBJ1-2; maybe TRBD1 (5 bases). CDR3 length: 13 residues. V was cut by 6 bases and J by 8 bases, with 16 bases left in between. CDR3 region: CASSRDLLEGYTF. The CDR3 DNA reads TGTGCCAGCAGCCGGGACCTCCTCGAGGGCTACACCTTC.

This chain links TRBV6-6 with TRBJ2-1, with 9 bases identical to TRBD2. This CDR3 contains 14 residues. Germline V gene data show CDR1 as MNHNY and CDR2 as SVGAGI (reference sequence). The V and J ends lost 2 bases and 8 bases, in that order; junction bases with no gene match: 4. The CDR3 spells CASSYGGGADEQFF. The CDR3 DNA follows: TGTGCCAGCAGTTACGGCGGGGGGGCCGATGAGCAGTTCTTC.

This clonotype came up a few times. V usage is TRBV29-1 and J usage is TRBJ2-7; D possibly corresponds to TRBD2 (6 bases). The germline CDR1 and CDR2 sequences are SQVTM and ANQGSEA. The CDR3 has 11 residues. The V end lost 4 bases, the J end lost 6 bases, and 10 bases lay between the germline ends. The CDR3 sequence: CSVGGSGEQYF. CDR3 DNA: TGCAGCGTTGGTGGTAGCGGCGAGCAGTACTTC.

This clonotype was counted only a few times. The chain combines TRBV27 with TRBJ1-2, with 12 bases aligning to TRBD1. V shed 5 bases and J 5 bases; nucleotides not matched to a gene: 9. Germline V gives CDR1 MNHEY, CDR2 SMNVEV (reference sequence). The CDR3 has 16 residues. CDR3 region: CASSPGTGGAGYGYTF. CDR3 coding DNA: TGTGCCAGCAGTCCAGGGACAGGGGGCGCAGGGTATGGCTACACCTTC.

The genes are TRBV2 and TRBJ2-7, with D perhaps matching TRBD2 (6 bases). Looked up from germline, CDR1 is SNHLY and CDR2 is FYNNEI. This CDR3 region has 11 residues. Trimming took 6 bases from V and 7 from J, leaving 10 bases between them. The CDR3 reads CASRAGTEQYF. The CDR3 region has the DNA TGTGCCAGCAGAGCCGGGACTGAGCAGTACTTC.

This sequence joins TRBV9 and TRBJ2-3; tentatively, D is TRBD2 (7 bases). Germline lookup yields CDR1 SGDLS and CDR2 YYNGEE. This CDR3 is 12 amino acids long. Trimming pared 0 bases from V and 14 bases from J, leaving 13 bases between. This chain's CDR3 is CASSVGRGRSYF. CDR3 DNA: TGTGCCAGCAGCGTAGGGCGGGGGCGATCGTATTTT. Drawing the rest from reference TRBV9 and TRBJ2-3, the complete variable domain is DSGVTQTPKHLITATGQRVTLRCSPRSGDLSVYWYQQSLDQGLQFLIQYYNGEERAKGNILERFSAQQFPDLHSELNLSSLELGDSALYFCASSVGRGRSYFGPGTRLTVL.

V and J are TRBV4-3 and TRBJ1-2; no reliable D call. CDR3 size: 13 residues. Trimming removed 3 bases from V and 10 bases from J, with 15 bases in between. Germline V gene lookup returns CDR1 LGHNA and CDR2 YSLEER. This CDR3 is CASSQSTETTYTF. In DNA, the CDR3 is TGCGCCAGCAGCCAGTCGACGGAGACAACCTACACCTTC.

This clonotype has only a few counts. The DNA of the CDR3 is TGTGCCAGCAGCGCGCCCGTGGGGCTCAAAGGGGACAATGAGCAGTTCTTC. Its protein is CASSAPVGLKGDNEQFF. The chain has TRBV9 and TRBJ2-1; a possible D gene is TRBD1 (5 bases). The CDR3 covers 17 residues. CDR1 and CDR2 from the germline V gene are SGDLS and YYNGEE. V lost 3 bases and J 5 bases, leaving 21 bases between the germline ends.

The sample holds a few counts of this clonotype. This chain joins TRBV27 and TRBJ2-7; D is ambiguous. Germline V gene data show CDR1 as MNHEY and CDR2 as SMNVEV (reference sequence). V shed 3 bases and J shed 0 bases, with 9 bases lying between them. This CDR3 comprises 14 residues. The CDR3 DNA reads TGTGCCAGCAGTTTGGGCTCGAGCTCCTACGAGCAGTACTTC. This translates into CASSLGSSSYEQYF.